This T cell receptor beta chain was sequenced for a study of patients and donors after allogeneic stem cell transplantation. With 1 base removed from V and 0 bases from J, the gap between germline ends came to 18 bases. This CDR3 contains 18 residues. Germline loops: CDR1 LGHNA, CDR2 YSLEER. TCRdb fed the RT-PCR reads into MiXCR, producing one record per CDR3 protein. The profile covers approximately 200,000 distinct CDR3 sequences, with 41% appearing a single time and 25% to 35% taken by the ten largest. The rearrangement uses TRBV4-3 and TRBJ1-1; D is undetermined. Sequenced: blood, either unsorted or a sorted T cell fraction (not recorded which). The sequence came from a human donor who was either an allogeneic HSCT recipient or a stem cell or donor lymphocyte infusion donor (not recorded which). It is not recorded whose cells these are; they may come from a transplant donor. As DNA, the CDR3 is TGCGCCAGCAGCCAAGCCCCCTTTTCCGGGCTCATGAACACTGAAGCTTTCTTT. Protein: CASSQAPFSGLMNTEAFF.